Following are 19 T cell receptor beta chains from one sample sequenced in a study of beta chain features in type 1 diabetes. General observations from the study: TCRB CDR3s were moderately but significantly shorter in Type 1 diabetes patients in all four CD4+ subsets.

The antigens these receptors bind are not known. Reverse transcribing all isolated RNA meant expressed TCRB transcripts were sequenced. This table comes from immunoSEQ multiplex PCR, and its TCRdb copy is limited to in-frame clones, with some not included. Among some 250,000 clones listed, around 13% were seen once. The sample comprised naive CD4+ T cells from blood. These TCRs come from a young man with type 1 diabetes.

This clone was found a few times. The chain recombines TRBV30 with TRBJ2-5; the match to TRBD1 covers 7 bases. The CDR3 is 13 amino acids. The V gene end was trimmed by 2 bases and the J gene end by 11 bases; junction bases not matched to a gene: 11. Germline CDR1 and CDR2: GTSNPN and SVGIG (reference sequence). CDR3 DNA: TGTGCCTGGAGTCACACCGGGACAGAGTTTCAGTACTTC. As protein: CAWSHTGTEFQYF.

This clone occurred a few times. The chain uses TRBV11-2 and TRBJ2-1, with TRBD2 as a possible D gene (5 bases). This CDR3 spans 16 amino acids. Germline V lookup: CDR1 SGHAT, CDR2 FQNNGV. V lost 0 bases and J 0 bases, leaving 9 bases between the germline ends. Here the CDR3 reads CASSLEGLTSYNEQFF. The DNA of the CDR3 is TGTGCCAGCAGCTTAGAAGGACTGACCTCCTACAATGAGCAGTTCTTC.

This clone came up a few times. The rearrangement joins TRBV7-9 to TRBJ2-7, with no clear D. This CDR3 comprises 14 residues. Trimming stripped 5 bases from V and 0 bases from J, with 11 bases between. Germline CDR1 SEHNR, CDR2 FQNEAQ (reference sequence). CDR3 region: CASSLTSVSYEQYF. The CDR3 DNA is TGTGCCAGCAGCCTGACATCGGTCTCCTACGAGCAGTACTTC.

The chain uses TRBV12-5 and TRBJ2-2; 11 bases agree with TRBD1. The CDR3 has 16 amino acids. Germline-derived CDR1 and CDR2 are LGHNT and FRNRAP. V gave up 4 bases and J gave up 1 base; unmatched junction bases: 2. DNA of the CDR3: TGTGCTAGTGGTTCGGGACAGGGGGGGAACACCGGGGAGCTGTTTTTT. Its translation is CASGSGQGGNTGELFF.

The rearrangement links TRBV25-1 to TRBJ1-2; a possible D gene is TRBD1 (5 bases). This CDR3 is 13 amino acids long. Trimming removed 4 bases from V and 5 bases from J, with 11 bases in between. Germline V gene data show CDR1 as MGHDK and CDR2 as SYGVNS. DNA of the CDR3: TGTGCCAGCAGTGGGGGCTGGGCGTATGGCTACACCTTC. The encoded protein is CASSGGWAYGYTF.

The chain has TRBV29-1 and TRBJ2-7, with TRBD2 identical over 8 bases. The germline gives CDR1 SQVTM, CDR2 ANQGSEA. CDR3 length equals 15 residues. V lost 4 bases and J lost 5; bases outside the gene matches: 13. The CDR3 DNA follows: TGCAGCGTTGGGCGGGGGGCACCTTTTAGCCACGAGCAGTACTTC. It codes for CSVGRGAPFSHEQYF.

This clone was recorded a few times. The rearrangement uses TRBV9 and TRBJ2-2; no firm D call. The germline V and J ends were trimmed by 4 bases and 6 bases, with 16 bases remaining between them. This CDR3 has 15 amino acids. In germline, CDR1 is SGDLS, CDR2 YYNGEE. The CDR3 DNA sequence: TGTGCCAGCAGCCCGAGTCCCAGCAGCGCCGGGGAGCTGTTTTTT. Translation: CASSPSPSSAGELFF.

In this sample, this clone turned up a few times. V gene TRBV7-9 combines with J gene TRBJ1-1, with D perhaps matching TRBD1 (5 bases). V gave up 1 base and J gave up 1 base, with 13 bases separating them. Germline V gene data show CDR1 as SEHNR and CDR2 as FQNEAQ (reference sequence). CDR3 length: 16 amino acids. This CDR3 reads CASSLVGGTENTEAFF. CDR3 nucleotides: TGTGCCAGCAGCTTAGTGGGGGGGACGGAGAACACTGAAGCTTTCTTT.

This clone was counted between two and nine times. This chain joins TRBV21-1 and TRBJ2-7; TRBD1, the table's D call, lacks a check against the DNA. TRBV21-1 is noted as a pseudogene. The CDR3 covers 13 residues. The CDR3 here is CASSNNRHYEQYF. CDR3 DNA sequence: TGTGCCAGCAGCAATAACAGACACTACGAGCAGTACTTC.

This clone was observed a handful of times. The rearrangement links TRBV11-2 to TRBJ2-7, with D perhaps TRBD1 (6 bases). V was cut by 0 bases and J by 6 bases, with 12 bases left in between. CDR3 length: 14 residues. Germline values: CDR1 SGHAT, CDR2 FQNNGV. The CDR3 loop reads CASSLDRAGVEQYF. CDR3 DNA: TGTGCCAGCAGCTTAGATAGGGCAGGGGTCGAGCAGTACTTC.

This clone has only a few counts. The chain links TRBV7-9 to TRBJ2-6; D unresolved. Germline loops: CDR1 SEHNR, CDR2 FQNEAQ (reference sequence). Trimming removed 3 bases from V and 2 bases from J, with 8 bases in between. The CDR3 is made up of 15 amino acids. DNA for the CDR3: TGTGCCAGCAGCTTTAGCAAACCTGGGGCCAACGTCCTGACTTTC. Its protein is CASSFSKPGANVLTF.

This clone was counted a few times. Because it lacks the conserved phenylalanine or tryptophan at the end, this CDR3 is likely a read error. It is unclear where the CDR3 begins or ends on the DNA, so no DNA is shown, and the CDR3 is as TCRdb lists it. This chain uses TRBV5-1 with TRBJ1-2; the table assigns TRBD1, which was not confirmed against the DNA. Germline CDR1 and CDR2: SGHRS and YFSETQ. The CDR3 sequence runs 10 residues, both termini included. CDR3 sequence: CAIIWDSPAS.

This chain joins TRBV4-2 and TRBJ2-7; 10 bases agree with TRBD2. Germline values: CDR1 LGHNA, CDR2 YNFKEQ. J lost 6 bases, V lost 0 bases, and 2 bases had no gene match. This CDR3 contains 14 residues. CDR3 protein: CASSQDLAGVEQYF. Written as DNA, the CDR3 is TGTGCCAGCAGCCAAGATCTAGCGGGAGTCGAGCAGTACTTC.

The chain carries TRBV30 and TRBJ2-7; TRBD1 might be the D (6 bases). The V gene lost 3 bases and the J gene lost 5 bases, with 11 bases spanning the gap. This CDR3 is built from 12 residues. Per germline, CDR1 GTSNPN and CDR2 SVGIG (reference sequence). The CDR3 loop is CAWSSQGHEQYF. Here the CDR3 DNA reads TGTGCCTGGAGCTCCCAGGGGCACGAGCAGTACTTC.

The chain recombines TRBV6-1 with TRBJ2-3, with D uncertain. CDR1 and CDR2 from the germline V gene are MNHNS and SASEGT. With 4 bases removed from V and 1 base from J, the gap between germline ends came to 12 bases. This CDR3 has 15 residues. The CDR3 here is CASSGMEYGTDTQYF. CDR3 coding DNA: TGTGCCAGCAGTGGAATGGAGTACGGCACAGATACGCAGTATTTT.

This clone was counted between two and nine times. The DNA for the CDR3 is TGTGCCAGCAGCCTTTCGGGGGTGAGCAATCAGCCCCAGCATTTT. Protein product: CASSLSGVSNQPQHF. The chain carries TRBV16 and TRBJ1-5; tentative D call: TRBD1 (5 bases). There are 15 residues in the CDR3. The ends were cut back, 4 bases at V and 1 base at J, with 11 bases in the middle. Germline V gives CDR1 KGHSY, CDR2 FQNENV.

CDR3 protein: CSASWRAEQFF. CDR3 in DNA: TGCAGTGCTAGTTGGCGGGCTGAGCAGTTCTTC. The chain is built from TRBV20-1 and TRBJ2-1; D possibly corresponds to TRBD2 (5 bases). Looked up from germline, CDR1 is DFQATT and CDR2 is SNEGSKA (reference sequence). Trimming pared 3 bases from V and 9 bases from J, leaving 9 bases between. The length of the CDR3 is 11 residues.

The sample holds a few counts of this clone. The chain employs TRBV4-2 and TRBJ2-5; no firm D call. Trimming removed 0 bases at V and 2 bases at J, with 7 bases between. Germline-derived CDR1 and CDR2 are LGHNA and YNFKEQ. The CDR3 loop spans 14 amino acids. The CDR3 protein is CASSQESVQETQYF. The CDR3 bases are TGTGCCAGCAGCCAAGAGTCGGTTCAAGAGACCCAGTACTTC.

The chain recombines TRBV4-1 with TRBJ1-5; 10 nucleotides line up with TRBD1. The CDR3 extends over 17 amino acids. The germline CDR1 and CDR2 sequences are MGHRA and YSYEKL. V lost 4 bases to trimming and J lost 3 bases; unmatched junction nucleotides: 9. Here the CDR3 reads CASSRLQGQGNNQPQHF. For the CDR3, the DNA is TGCGCCAGCAGCCGCCTTCAGGGACAGGGGAACAATCAGCCCCAGCATTTT.